What follows describes a single TCR beta chain. The sample comes from a study of beta chain features in type 1 diabetes. The study reverse transcribed the entire isolated RNA, so it sequenced expressed TCRB transcripts. Sequencing was performed with immunoSEQ multiplex PCR; in TCRdb, only in-frame clones are kept and a portion is missing. The repertoire holds 900,000 or so clones, with roughly a sixth as singletons. The sequence derives from a woman aged 18-29 years in good health. The sequencing sample was made of naive CD4+ T cells from blood.

CDR3 in amino acids: CASSFGRRGVYGYTF. CDR3 coding DNA: TGTGCCAGCAGCTTCGGGCGCCGGGGCGTCTATGGCTACACCTTC. V and J are TRBV5-6 and TRBJ1-2; D is perhaps TRBD1 (5 bases). The germline V gene has CDR1 SGHDT and CDR2 YYEEEE. This CDR3 spans 15 amino acids. V was cut by 2 bases and J by 4 bases, with 15 bases left in between.